These 6 T cell receptor beta chains were sequenced from one sample in a study of T cells and Merkel cell carcinoma outcomes. The data were produced by immunoSEQ multiplex PCR, yet TCRdb's version contains in-frame clones alone and is incomplete. The sample lists roughly 16,000 clones; about four fifths were seen once. Sequencing was carried out using tumor tissue from Merkel cell carcinoma. The origin of the receptors is a human donor with Merkel cell carcinoma.

This chain uses TRBV27 with TRBJ1-5; D remains unclear. V was clipped by 6 bases and J by 7 bases, with 16 bases between them. The CDR3 consists of 14 residues. CDR1 and CDR2 (germline): MNHEY, SMNVEV (reference sequence). Here the CDR3 DNA reads TGTGCCAGCAGAGGAGGGCGTATAGGGCAGCCCCAGCATTTT. Protein: CASRGGRIGQPQHF.

This sequence joins TRBV6-5 and TRBJ1-2; TRBD1 is a possible D gene (5 bases). The CDR3 covers 15 residues. CDR1 and CDR2 (germline): MNHEY, SVGAGI. V dropped 3 bases and J dropped 2 bases, with 13 bases sitting between them. The CDR3, as DNA: TGTGCCAGCAGTTATACGGGACCGATAAACTATGGCTACACCTTC. Residues: CASSYTGPINYGYTF.

The gene calls are TRBV10-1 and TRBJ1-1; D not resolved. The CDR3 covers 13 residues. Trimming cost V 0 bases and J 5 bases, with 7 bases left between them. Germline CDR1 reads WNHNN; CDR2 reads SYGVQD (reference sequence). For the CDR3, the DNA is TGCGCCAGCAGTGAGTCTCGGGGTACTGAAGCTTTCTTT. Protein: CASSESRGTEAFF.

The chain couples TRBV5-1 to TRBJ2-4; TRBD1 or TRBD2 may be the D gene (5 bases each). The V gene lost 4 bases and the J gene lost 6 bases, with 11 bases spanning the gap. Germline lookup yields CDR1 SGHRS and CDR2 YFSETQ. The CDR3 is made up of 13 amino acids. In DNA form, the CDR3 reads TGCGCCAGCAGCCCGGGACCTGGAAACATTCAGTACTTC. Translation gives CASSPGPGNIQYF.

In this sample, this clone turned up a few times. The chain couples TRBV5-1 to TRBJ1-1, with TRBD1 as a possible D gene (6 bases). Trimming removed 0 bases at V and 5 bases at J, with 14 bases between. CDR1 and CDR2 (germline): SGHRS, YFSETQ. The CDR3 is made up of 15 amino acids. The CDR3 is CASSLAVRGATEAFF. CDR3 DNA: TGCGCCAGCAGCTTGGCCGTCAGGGGCGCGACTGAAGCTTTCTTT.

This sequence joins TRBV5-5 and TRBJ2-6; D may be TRBD1 (5 bases). Germline CDR1 and CDR2: SGHKS and YYEKEE (reference sequence). The CDR3 consists of 15 residues. The V gene lost 4 bases and the J gene lost 1 base, with 9 bases spanning the gap. The CDR3 nucleotides are TGTGCCAGCAGCCTAGGGGTATCTGGGGCCAACGTCCTGACTTTC. Amino acids: CASSLGVSGANVLTF.